The 8 T cell receptor beta chains below were found in one sample sequenced in a study of blood T cell repertoires in COVID-19. TCRdb's table, derived via immunoSEQ multiplex PCR, lists solely in-frame clones and lacks some. The table includes approximately 110,000 clones, roughly 88% detected once. Sequencing was done on a sample of peripheral blood. The source is a woman between 65 and 79 years old with acute or convalescent COVID-19.

The rearrangement uses TRBV11-3 and TRBJ1-5; perhaps TRBD1 as D (5 bases). V was trimmed by 4 bases and J by 7 bases, leaving 8 bases between them. The germline gives CDR1 SGHNT, CDR2 YENEEA. The CDR3 length is 12 residues. The CDR3 loop is CASSWGDQPQHF. CDR3 sequence (DNA): TGTGCCAGCAGCTGGGGGGACCAGCCCCAGCATTTT.

The rearrangement joins TRBV23-1 to TRBJ2-1; 12 positions agree with TRBD2. TRBV23-1 is placed among ORFs of uncertain function. The CDR3 has 17 residues. V was pared by 0 bases and J by 7 bases, with 7 bases of the junction left unmatched. CDR3 DNA sequence: TGCGCCAGCAGTCAATCGGCCCGGACTAGCGGGAAAAATGAGCAGTTCTTC. Protein: CASSQSARTSGKNEQFF.

The chain uses TRBV24-1 and TRBJ2-7, with TRBD1 identical over 7 bases. The trim removed 3 bases at V and 3 bases at J, leaving 7 bases unmatched. Germline values: CDR1 KGHDR, CDR2 SFDVKD. The CDR3 is made up of 15 amino acids. The CDR3 nucleotides read TGTGCCACCAGTGATCCGCGCAGGGGGTACTACGAGCAGTACTTC. It yields the protein CATSDPRRGYYEQYF.

Only a few counts were recorded for this clone. The rearrangement joins TRBV5-1 to TRBJ1-6; unclear D gene. This CDR3 has 17 residues. Germline loops: CDR1 SGHRS, CDR2 YFSETQ. V lost 0 bases and J 2 bases, leaving 12 bases between the germline ends. CDR3 in amino acids: CASSLEAGLAYNSPLHF. Written as DNA, the CDR3 is TGCGCCAGCAGCTTGGAGGCGGGATTGGCCTATAATTCACCCCTCCACTTT.

This chain uses TRBV30 with TRBJ2-5, with 7 bases lining up with TRBD2. Germline CDR1 is GTSNPN and CDR2 is SVGIG (reference sequence). This CDR3 region has 14 residues. V lost 2 bases to trimming and J lost 3 bases; unmatched junction nucleotides: 6. In DNA form, the CDR3 reads TGTGCCTGGAGTAAACTAGCGTTGAAAGAGACCCAGTACTTC. This translates into CAWSKLALKETQYF.

The genes are TRBV4-2 and TRBJ2-5; maybe TRBD2 (6 bases). The germline V gene encodes CDR1 LGHNA and CDR2 YNFKEQ. Between the trimmed V and J ends, which lost 0 bases and 7 bases, there was a span of 15 bases. The CDR3 has 15 residues. The CDR3 here is CASSQEIRGSGTQYF. CDR3 bases: TGTGCCAGCAGCCAAGAGATTCGGGGGTCCGGGACCCAGTACTTC.

DNA of the CDR3: TGTGCCAGCAGCCGGGACAGGGGGTTGGAGACCCAGTACTTC. Protein sequence: CASSRDRGLETQYF. The chain couples TRBV2 to TRBJ2-5, with 11 bases that match TRBD1. Germline values: CDR1 SNHLY, CDR2 FYNNEI. The V and J ends lost 6 bases and 5 bases, in that order; junction bases with no gene match: 5. This CDR3 has 14 amino acids. Complete variable domain (other parts from reference TRBV2 and TRBJ2-5): EPEVTQTPSHQVTQMGQEVILRCVPISNHLYFYWYRQILGQKVEFLVSFYNNEISEKSEIFDDQFSVERPDGSNFTLKIRSTKLEDSAMYFCASSRDRGLETQYFGPGTRLLVL.

In DNA form, the CDR3 reads TGTGCCAGCAGCCGTGAGGGAGTTTTGAACACTGAAGCTTTCTTT. Encoded protein: CASSREGVLNTEAFF. The V call is TRBV6-5, the J call TRBJ1-1; no definite D call. Looked up from germline, CDR1 is MNHEY and CDR2 is SVGAGI. This CDR3 contains 15 residues. The germline V and J ends were trimmed by 6 bases and 0 bases, with 14 bases remaining between them.